These 32 T cell receptor beta chains originate from one sample sequenced in a study of ipilimumab plus nivolumab after autologous stem cell transplantation. The assay was immunoSEQ multiplex PCR, and TCRdb's table has in-frame clones only and misses some. The profile shows approximately 10,000 clones, roughly two thirds of them singletons. The sequencing here drew on PBMCs, taken in a trial of ipilimumab plus nivolumab as post-transplant consolidation. These receptors originate from a male donor with diffuse large B-cell lymphoma.

With regard to this clone: Additional DNA sequences in this sample encode the identical CDR3. The chain's CDR3 is CASIVGTEAFF. The CDR3, as DNA: TGTGCCAGTATAGTGGGCACTGAAGCTTTCTTT. The J gene is TRBJ1-1, the V gene TRBV19, with unresolved D. CDR1 LNHDA and CDR2 SQIVND come from the germline V gene (reference sequence). This CDR3 is built from 11 residues. Deletions cut 7 bases from V and 4 bases from J, with 7 bases between.

This clone showed up just a few times. The genes are TRBV2 and TRBJ2-3; D remains ambiguous. Germline-derived CDR1 and CDR2 are SNHLY and FYNNEI. The CDR3 has 13 residues. The V end lost 3 bases, the J end lost 2 bases, and 6 bases lay between the germline ends. The DNA for the CDR3 is TGTGCCAGCAGTGACCGGTCCACAGATACGCAGTATTTT. Protein: CASSDRSTDTQYF.

The CDR3 region is CASSLAMGQGYNEQFF. The CDR3 DNA follows: TGTGCCAGCAGCTTGGCAATGGGACAGGGTTACAATGAGCAGTTCTTC. The rearrangement uses TRBV5-6 and TRBJ2-1; 9 positions match TRBD1. V shed 0 bases, J shed 4 bases, and the junction held 5 bases outside the gene matches. The CDR3 extends over 16 amino acids. Germline-derived CDR1 and CDR2 are SGHDT and YYEEEE. Together with reference TRBV5-6 and TRBJ2-1, the CDR3 gives the full variable domain: DAGVTQSPTHLIKTRGQQVTLRCSPKSGHDTVSWYQQALGQGPQFIFQYYEEEERQRGNFPDRFSGHQFPNYSSELNVNALLLGDSALYLCASSLAMGQGYNEQFFGPGTRLTVL.

This chain joins TRBV11-2 and TRBJ1-5; the D gene is possibly TRBD1 (5 bases). This CDR3 spans 15 amino acids. Per germline, CDR1 SGHAT and CDR2 FQNNGV. V lost 5 bases and J lost 6, with 17 bases in between. CDR3 nucleotide sequence: TGTGCCAGCAGCAATAGCGGGCAGGGAAGTCAGCCCCAGCATTTT. This codes for CASSNSGQGSQPQHF.

This clone has only a few counts. V is TRBV5-4 and J is TRBJ1-1; D gene unclear. The CDR3 spans 12 residues. The V and J ends lost 2 bases and 2 bases respectively, with 4 bases between them. Germline-derived CDR1 and CDR2 are SGHNT and YYREEE (reference sequence). The CDR3 DNA is TGTGCCAGCAGCTTTTCAAACACTGAAGCTTTCTTT. The encoded protein is CASSFSNTEAFF.

The CDR3 spells CAGRNEKLFF. As DNA, the CDR3 is TGTGCCGGCCGTAATGAAAAACTGTTTTTT. The chain uses TRBV30 and TRBJ1-4; D is undetermined. The germline V and J ends were trimmed by 8 bases and 4 bases, with 5 bases remaining between them. Germline V gives CDR1 GTSNPN, CDR2 SVGIG (reference sequence). This CDR3 is 10 amino acids long.

This chain joins TRBV29-1 and TRBJ1-2; 7 nucleotides agree with TRBD1. CDR1 and CDR2 from the germline V gene are SQVTM and ANQGSEA. The trim removed 4 bases at V and 8 bases at J, leaving 7 bases unmatched. The CDR3 sequence is 12 residues long. CDR3 sequence (DNA): TGCAGCGTTGTAGGGTGGGACAGAGGCTACACCTTC. It is translated as CSVVGWDRGYTF.

V usage is TRBV7-2 and J usage is TRBJ1-5; D ambiguous. The CDR3 has 14 residues. Trimming took off 0 bases at V and 2 bases at J, with 5 bases between the two ends. CDR1 and CDR2 (germline): SGHTA, FQGNSA. The CDR3 loop reads CASSLARGNQPQHF. The CDR3 coding sequence is TGTGCCAGCAGCTTAGCGCGCGGCAATCAGCCCCAGCATTTT.

The V gene is TRBV5-1, the J gene TRBJ2-7; D is perhaps TRBD1 (5 bases). Looked up from germline, CDR1 is SGHRS and CDR2 is YFSETQ. The CDR3 totals 14 residues. Trimming took off 3 bases at V and 5 bases at J, with 15 bases between the two ends. In DNA, the CDR3 is TGCGCCAGCAGCTCCTCTGGGGCTCGGCACGAGCAGTACTTC. Protein product: CASSSSGARHEQYF.

The chain links TRBV5-1 to TRBJ2-3, with D uncertain. The germline V gene encodes CDR1 SGHRS and CDR2 YFSETQ. With 0 bases removed from V and 4 bases from J, the gap between germline ends came to 6 bases. This CDR3 has 13 residues. CDR3: CASSLGTSDTQYF. The CDR3, as DNA: TGCGCCAGCAGCTTGGGAACCTCAGATACGCAGTATTTT.

The genes are TRBV5-4 and TRBJ1-2, with a possible D match to TRBD1 (5 bases). The CDR3 covers 14 residues. Deletions cut 0 bases from V and 6 bases from J, with 12 bases between. Germline loops: CDR1 SGHNT, CDR2 YYREEE (reference sequence). In nucleotides, the CDR3 is TGTGCCAGCAGCTTGGCCCTCGTGGGACATGGCTACACCTTC. This encodes CASSLALVGHGYTF.

The genes are TRBV27 and TRBJ1-1; D perhaps matches TRBD1 (5 bases). The CDR3 has 18 residues. Trimming took off 2 bases at V and 7 bases at J, with 26 bases between the two ends. Germline V lookup: CDR1 MNHEY, CDR2 SMNVEV (reference sequence). CDR3 residues: CASSLRPGAGQRIIEAFF. The CDR3, as DNA: TGTGCCAGCAGTTTACGACCTGGGGCAGGGCAAAGGATTATTGAAGCTTTCTTT.

CDR3 loop: CASSQEAAEGNSYNEQFF. In DNA form, the CDR3 reads TGCGCCAGCAGCCAAGAAGCTGCAGAGGGTAATTCCTACAATGAGCAGTTCTTC. V is TRBV4-3 and J is TRBJ2-1; D perhaps matches TRBD2 (5 bases). The CDR3 has 18 residues. The ends were cut back, 0 bases at V and 1 base at J, with 16 bases in the middle. Germline CDR1 is LGHNA and CDR2 is YSLEER.

This rearrangement joins TRBV2 to TRBJ2-1; possibly TRBD1 or TRBD2 for D (5 bases each). CDR3 length: 13 amino acids. Trimming shortened V by 10 bases and J by 8 bases, and 18 bases separated the two germline ends. CDR1 is SNHLY, CDR2 FYNNEI, per germline. For the CDR3, the DNA is TGTGCCACCCGGGACCCCTACGGCGATGAGCAGTTCTTC. This gives the protein CATRDPYGDEQFF. The full variable domain, in which reference TRBV2 and TRBJ2-1 provide the parts outside the CDR3, is EPEVTQTPSHQVTQMGQEVILRCVPISNHLYFYWYRQILGQKVEFLVSFYNNEISEKSEIFDDQFSVERPDGSNFTLKIRSTKLEDSAMYFCATRDPYGDEQFFGPGTRLTVL.

The chain combines TRBV5-6 with TRBJ2-2, with 9 bases matching TRBD2. The trim removed 2 bases at V and 4 bases at J, leaving 6 bases unmatched. This CDR3 is 16 amino acids long. Germline V gives CDR1 SGHDT, CDR2 YYEEEE. The DNA for the CDR3 is TGTGCCAGCAGCTTTATTAGCGGGGGTTCCACCGGGGAGCTGTTTTTT. Translation gives CASSFISGGSTGELFF.

This clone was detected a few times. A junction boundary mismatches the germline segment, possibly from a read error. Other DNA sequences of this sample code for an identical CDR3. The CDR3 is CARSVGGNGGNTEAFF. The CDR3 DNA sequence: TGCGCCCGCAGCGTAGGGGGAAACGGGGGGAACACTGAAGCTTTCTTT. The gene calls are TRBV9 and TRBJ1-1; D might be TRBD1 (6 bases). CDR1 and CDR2 from the germline V gene are SGDLS and YYNGEE. The CDR3 consists of 16 residues.

The sample holds a few counts of this clone. This sequence joins TRBV19 and TRBJ1-5; 7 bases align to TRBD1. V trimming: 10 bases; J trimming: 6 bases; junction bases outside the gene matches: 9. The CDR3 is 13 residues long. CDR1 LNHDA and CDR2 SQIVND come from the germline V gene (reference sequence). In DNA, the CDR3 is TGTGCCACCGAGGAGGGGGCGCGTCAGCCCCAGCATTTT. This sequence encodes CATEEGARQPQHF.

Only one count was recorded for this clone. The V and J genes are TRBV4-1 and TRBJ1-5, with a weak D call TRBD1 (5 bases). V lost 0 bases, J lost 4 bases, and 19 bases lay in between. Germline V gene data show CDR1 as MGHRA and CDR2 as YSYEKL. The CDR3 length is 18 residues. CDR3 DNA: TGCGCCAGCAGCCAAGATATTTCGGCGCAGGGCAGGAATCAGCCCCAGCATTTT. Translation: CASSQDISAQGRNQPQHF.

V is TRBV7-2 and J is TRBJ2-3; D uncertain. Germline CDR1 and CDR2: SGHTA and FQGNSA. Trimming shortened V by 4 bases and J by 2 bases, and 10 bases separated the two germline ends. The CDR3 totals 14 residues. The CDR3 nucleotides read TGTGCCAGCAGCTATGTCCCCTCCACAGATACGCAGTATTTT. Protein sequence: CASSYVPSTDTQYF.

The chain uses TRBV29-1 and TRBJ2-4; TRBD2 is a possible D gene (6 bases). Germline CDR1 reads SQVTM; CDR2 reads ANQGSEA. The CDR3 has 11 residues. The germline V and J ends were trimmed by 3 bases and 10 bases, with 10 bases remaining between them. The CDR3 spells CSVDLRGIQYF. The CDR3, as DNA: TGCAGCGTTGACCTGCGGGGTATTCAGTACTTC.

The V and J genes are TRBV29-1 and TRBJ2-4; 7 positions match TRBD2. The ends lost 6 bases at V and 7 bases at J; junction bases unmatched: 3. Germline CDR1 is SQVTM and CDR2 is ANQGSEA. The CDR3 has 11 residues. CDR3 residues: CSVGRENIQYF. DNA for the CDR3: TGCAGCGTGGGGCGGGAGAACATTCAGTACTTC.

V and J are TRBV5-5 and TRBJ1-1; no clear D gene. With 0 bases removed from V and 4 bases from J, the gap between germline ends came to 7 bases. CDR1 and CDR2 from the germline V gene are SGHKS and YYEKEE (reference sequence). CDR3 length: 13 amino acids. CDR3 sequence (DNA): TGTGCCAGCAGCTTGGTGGTGGGCACTGAAGCTTTCTTT. Encoded protein: CASSLVVGTEAFF.

The J gene is TRBJ2-1, the V gene TRBV15; 8 positions agree with TRBD2. CDR1 LNHNV and CDR2 YYDKDF come from the germline V gene (reference sequence). The CDR3 totals 17 residues. With V trimmed by 0 bases and J by 2 bases, 6 bases remained unmatched. For the CDR3, the DNA is TGTGCCACCAGCAGAGAAAGTCAGCGGGGGACCTACAATGAGCAGTTCTTC. Translation gives CATSRESQRGTYNEQFF.

V is TRBV19 and J is TRBJ2-1, with D possibly being TRBD1 or TRBD2 (5 bases each). V lost 10 bases and J lost 0, with 22 bases in between. This CDR3 is built from 17 residues. From germline, CDR1 is LNHDA and CDR2 SQIVND (reference sequence). CDR3 DNA: TGTGCCACTGTGGATGTCTCGGGGCTGAGCTCCTACAATGAGCAGTTCTTC. Encoded protein: CATVDVSGLSSYNEQFF. Filled out from reference TRBV19 and TRBJ2-1, the complete variable domain reads DGGITQSPKYLFRKEGQNVTLSCEQNLNHDAMYWYRQDPGQGLRLIYYSQIVNDFQKGDIAEGYSVSREKKESFPLTVTSAQKNPTAFYLCATVDVSGLSSYNEQFFGPGTRLTVL.

The chain joins TRBV12-5 to TRBJ2-7, with no clear D. The V gene lost 3 bases and the J gene lost 2 bases, with 11 bases spanning the gap. Germline CDR1 and CDR2: LGHNT and FRNRAP. The CDR3 consists of 14 residues. In nucleotides, the CDR3 is TGTGCTAGTGGTTTAAGCCACACCACCTACGAGCAGTACTTC. Amino acids: CASGLSHTTYEQYF.

Note on this clone: Other DNA sequences of this sample code for an identical CDR3. The chain has TRBV6-5 and TRBJ1-1; no definite D call. CDR1 and CDR2 from the germline V gene are MNHEY and SVGAGI. V was pared by 0 bases and J by 1 base, with 9 bases between. The CDR3 is 15 residues long. The CDR3 nucleotides read TGTGCCAGCAGTTACTCCGAACAAAAGAACACTGAAGCTTTCTTT. Translated: CASSYSEQKNTEAFF.

This chain's CDR3 is CASSLVPFQRERNEQFF. In DNA, the CDR3 is TGCGCCAGCAGCCTGGTCCCGTTCCAGCGGGAGAGGAATGAGCAGTTCTTC. The chain employs TRBV4-1 and TRBJ2-1, with 8 bases fitting TRBD2. CDR3 length equals 17 residues. Germline CDR1 is MGHRA and CDR2 is YSYEKL. V trimming: 4 bases; J trimming: 7 bases; junction bases outside the gene matches: 15.

The chain is built from TRBV13 and TRBJ2-2; 7 bases map to TRBD2. This CDR3 is 16 amino acids long. The V and J ends lost 0 bases and 5 bases, in that order; junction bases with no gene match: 6. CDR1 is PRHDT, CDR2 FYEKMQ, per germline (reference sequence). CDR3 region: CASSLGSEGGTGELFF. As DNA, the CDR3 is TGTGCCAGCAGCTTAGGATCCGAGGGAGGGACCGGGGAGCTGTTTTTT.

The table lists this clone with a count of one. The CDR3 spells CATRTDIMGGYTF. The CDR3 bases are TGCGCCACCAGGACTGATATCATGGGGGGCTACACCTTC. The gene calls are TRBV5-1 and TRBJ1-2; D unresolved. Germline CDR1 is SGHRS and CDR2 is YFSETQ. The CDR3 covers 13 residues. Trimming took 9 bases from V and 8 from J, leaving 20 bases between them.

The chain couples TRBV6-6 to TRBJ2-1, with 8 bases identical to TRBD2. Germline assignment: CDR1 MNHNY and CDR2 SVGAGI (reference sequence). The CDR3 runs 14 residues. The V and J ends lost 5 bases and 6 bases, in that order; junction bases with no gene match: 6. CDR3 amino acids: CASSQGLGVNEQFF. Written as DNA, the CDR3 is TGTGCCAGCAGTCAGGGACTAGGAGTCAATGAGCAGTTCTTC.

The chain combines TRBV5-1 with TRBJ2-7, with 7 positions matching TRBD2. With V trimmed by 6 bases and J by 0 bases, 9 bases remained unmatched. Germline V gene lookup returns CDR1 SGHRS and CDR2 YFSETQ. The CDR3 has 15 amino acids. CDR3 in DNA: TGCGCCAGCAACTCACTAGCGACGTCCTCCTACGAGCAGTACTTC. It yields the protein CASNSLATSSYEQYF.

The gene calls are TRBV7-3 and TRBJ2-2, with a weak D call TRBD1 (5 bases). V lost 2 bases and J lost 6, with 16 bases in between. This CDR3 comprises 16 residues. CDR1 is SGHTA and CDR2 is FQGTGA in the germline V gene. The CDR3 loop reads CASSLLPGIKSGELFF. As DNA, the CDR3 is TGTGCCAGCAGCTTACTACCAGGGATAAAGTCCGGGGAGCTGTTTTTT.